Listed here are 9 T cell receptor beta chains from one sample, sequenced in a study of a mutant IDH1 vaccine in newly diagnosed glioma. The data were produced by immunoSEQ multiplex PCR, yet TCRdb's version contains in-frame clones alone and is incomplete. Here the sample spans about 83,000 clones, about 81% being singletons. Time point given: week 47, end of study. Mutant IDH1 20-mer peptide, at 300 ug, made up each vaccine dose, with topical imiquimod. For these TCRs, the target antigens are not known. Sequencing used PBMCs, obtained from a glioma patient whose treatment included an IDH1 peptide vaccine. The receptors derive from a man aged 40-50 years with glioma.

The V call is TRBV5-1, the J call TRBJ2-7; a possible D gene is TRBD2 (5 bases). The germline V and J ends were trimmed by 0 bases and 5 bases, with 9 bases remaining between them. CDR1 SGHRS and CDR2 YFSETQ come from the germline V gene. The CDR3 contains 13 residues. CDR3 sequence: CASSLAPGDEQYF. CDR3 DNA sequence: TGCGCCAGCAGCTTGGCCCCCGGGGACGAGCAGTACTTC.

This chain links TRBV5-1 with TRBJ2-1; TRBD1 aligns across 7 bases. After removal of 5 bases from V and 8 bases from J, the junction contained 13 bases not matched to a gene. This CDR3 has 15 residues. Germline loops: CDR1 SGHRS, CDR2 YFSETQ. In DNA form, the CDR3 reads TGCGCCAGCAGTTCACAGGGGCTAGGGATCGATGAGCAGTTCTTC. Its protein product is CASSSQGLGIDEQFF. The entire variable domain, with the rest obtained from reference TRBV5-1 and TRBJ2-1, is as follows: KAGVTQTPRYLIKTRGQQVTLSCSPISGHRSVSWYQQTPGQGLQFLFEYFSETQRNKGNFPGRFSGRQFSNSRSEMNVSTLELGDSALYLCASSSQGLGIDEQFFGPGTRLTVL.

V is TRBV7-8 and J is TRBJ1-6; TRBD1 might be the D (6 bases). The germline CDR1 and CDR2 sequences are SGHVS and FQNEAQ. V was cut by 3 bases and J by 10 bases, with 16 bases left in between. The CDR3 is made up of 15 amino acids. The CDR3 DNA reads TGTGCCAGCAGCTTCGCGACCGGGGGCAACTCACCCCTCCACTTT. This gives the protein CASSFATGGNSPLHF.

The CDR3 DNA sequence: TGTGCCAGCTCACCACTTCCAGCGGGGGGGGATACGCAGTATTTT. Protein product: CASSPLPAGGDTQYF. The V and J genes are TRBV18 and TRBJ2-3, with 10 bases that match TRBD2. The length of the CDR3 is 15 residues. V trimming: 1 base; J trimming: 6 bases; junction bases outside the gene matches: 4. Germline assignment: CDR1 KGHSH and CDR2 LQKENI.

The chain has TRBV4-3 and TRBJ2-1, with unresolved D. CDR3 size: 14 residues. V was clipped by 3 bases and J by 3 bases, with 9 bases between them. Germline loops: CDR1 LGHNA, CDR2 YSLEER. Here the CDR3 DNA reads TGCGCCAGCAGCCAGGGCCCCTTCTACAATGAGCAGTTCTTC. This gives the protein CASSQGPFYNEQFF.

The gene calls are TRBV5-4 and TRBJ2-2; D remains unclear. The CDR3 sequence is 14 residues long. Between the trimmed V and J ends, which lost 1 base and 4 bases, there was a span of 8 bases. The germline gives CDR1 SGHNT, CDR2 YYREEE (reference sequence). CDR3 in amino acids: CASSLPGTTGELFF. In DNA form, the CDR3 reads TGTGCCAGCAGCTTGCCGGGTACCACCGGGGAGCTGTTTTTT.

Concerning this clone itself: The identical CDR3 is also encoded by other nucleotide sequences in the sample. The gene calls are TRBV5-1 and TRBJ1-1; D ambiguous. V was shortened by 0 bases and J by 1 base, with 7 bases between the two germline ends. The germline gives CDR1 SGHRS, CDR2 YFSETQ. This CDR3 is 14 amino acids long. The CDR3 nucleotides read TGCGCCAGCAGCTTGGGGCAGACGAACACTGAAGCTTTCTTT. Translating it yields CASSLGQTNTEAFF.

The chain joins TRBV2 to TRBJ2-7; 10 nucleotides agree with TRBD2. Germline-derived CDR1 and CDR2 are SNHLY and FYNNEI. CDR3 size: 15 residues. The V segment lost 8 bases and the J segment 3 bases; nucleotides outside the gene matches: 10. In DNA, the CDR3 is TGTGCCAGCCAAGGCGGGCTAGCGGGAGTCTACGAGCAGTACTTC. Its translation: CASQGGLAGVYEQYF.

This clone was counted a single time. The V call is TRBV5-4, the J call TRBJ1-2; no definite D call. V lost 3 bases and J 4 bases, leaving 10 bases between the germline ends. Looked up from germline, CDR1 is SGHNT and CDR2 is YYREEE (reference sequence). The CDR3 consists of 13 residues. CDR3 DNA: TGTGCCAGCAGCTCGGCGGAGGGCTATGGCTACACCTTC. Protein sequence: CASSSAEGYGYTF.